The 27 T cell receptor beta chains below come from one sample, sequenced in a study of cytomegalovirus exposure and HLA in healthy donors. Amplification used 60 Vbeta primers and 13 Jbeta primers. Clones were sequenced by immunoSEQ multiplex PCR, and TCRdb holds only the in-frame ones, with some missing. The repertoire has about 98,000 clones, under 85% of them found once; the top ten carry approximately 11%. Sequenced sample: PBMCs. These receptors originate from a man aged 18 to 30 in good health and CMV-seropositive.

The J gene is TRBJ2-5, the V gene TRBV2, with 9 bases that match TRBD1. The assigned J gene may be wrong: the sequence end matches TRBJ2-7 better. Germline V gene sequence: CDR1 SNHLY, CDR2 FYNNEI. CDR3 length equals 17 residues. Here the CDR3 DNA reads TGTGCCAGCAGGTGGGGGACAGGGTTCGACTTGATCTACGAGCAGTACTTC. The encoded protein is CASRWGTGFDLIYEQYF.

The gene calls are TRBV5-4 and TRBJ1-2; 7 bases are shared with TRBD1. Losses at the gene ends were 4 bases for V and 13 bases for J; bases not matched to a gene: 16. Germline V CDR1 and CDR2: SGHNT, YYREEE (reference sequence). The CDR3 is made up of 14 amino acids. The CDR3 loop reads CASSTGRDRAIFTF. For the CDR3, the DNA is TGTGCCAGCAGCACCGGAAGAGACAGGGCAATATTCACCTTC.

This clone came up once. V and J are TRBV4-1 and TRBJ2-6; 7 nucleotides line up with TRBD1. The CDR3 runs to 16 residues. The ends lost 4 bases at V and 2 bases at J; junction bases unmatched: 5. CDR1 MGHRA and CDR2 YSYEKL come from the germline V gene. CDR3 sequence reads: CASSLLQGTGANVLTF. CDR3 DNA sequence: TGCGCCAGCAGCCTCTTACAGGGGACTGGGGCCAACGTCCTGACTTTC.

The chain uses TRBV2 and TRBJ1-4; weak D call: TRBD1 (5 bases). V was trimmed by 7 bases and J by 4 bases, leaving 19 bases between them. CDR1 and CDR2 (germline): SNHLY, FYNNEI. This CDR3 is built from 16 residues. The CDR3 region has the DNA TGTGCCAGCATGAGCCCCGGGGGAGGTAATAATGAAAAACTGTTTTTT. Translating it yields CASMSPGGGNNEKLFF.

V and J are TRBV6-1 and TRBJ1-5, with 9 bases that match TRBD1. V shed 3 bases and J 4 bases; nucleotides not matched to a gene: 10. CDR3 length equals 17 residues. CDR1 and CDR2 from the germline V gene are MNHNS and SASEGT. The CDR3, as DNA: TGTGCCAGCAGTGACGGATCAGGACAGGGGTCAAATCAGCCCCAGCATTTT. Its protein is CASSDGSGQGSNQPQHF.

This clone turned up a few times. This rearrangement joins TRBV19 to TRBJ1-2, with TRBD1 matching over 8 bases. The CDR3 contains 16 residues. Germline V gene sequence: CDR1 LNHDA, CDR2 SQIVND (reference sequence). Unmatched junction bases numbered 12, after V lost 4 bases and J lost 5 bases. The CDR3 DNA is TGTGCCAGTAGTAAGGGACAGGCCACGGGACTTTATGGCTACACCTTC. It translates to CASSKGQATGLYGYTF.

The chain is built from TRBV4-1 and TRBJ1-1; D uncertain. Germline V gene data show CDR1 as MGHRA and CDR2 as YSYEKL. The germline V and J ends were trimmed by 1 base and 6 bases, with 12 bases remaining between them. The CDR3 length is 14 residues. Here the CDR3 reads CASSQGGEWAEAFF. The CDR3 DNA reads as TGCGCCAGCAGCCAAGGCGGGGAGTGGGCTGAAGCTTTCTTT.

The J gene is TRBJ2-7, the V gene TRBV9, with 8 nucleotides matching TRBD2. CDR1 is SGDLS and CDR2 is YYNGEE in the germline V gene. V shed 3 bases, J shed 5 bases, and the junction held 13 bases outside the gene matches. The CDR3 extends over 16 amino acids. The CDR3 nucleotides read TGTGCCAGCAGCGCCACCTGGGGCGGGGGGTTCGACGAGCAGTACTTC. Translation gives CASSATWGGGFDEQYF.

This chain uses TRBV6-1 with TRBJ2-7; 12 positions agree with TRBD2. The V segment lost 7 bases and the J segment 7 bases; nucleotides outside the gene matches: 5. This CDR3 has 13 residues. Germline assignment: CDR1 MNHNS and CDR2 SASEGT. This CDR3 is CASILAGGLEQYF. For the CDR3, the DNA is TGTGCCAGCATTCTAGCGGGGGGGCTGGAGCAGTACTTC.

This clone is a singleton in its sample. The chain links TRBV5-1 to TRBJ1-1; D call uncertain. Germline values: CDR1 SGHRS, CDR2 YFSETQ. The V and J ends lost 6 bases and 3 bases respectively, with 15 bases between them. The CDR3 is made up of 14 amino acids. CDR3 nucleotides: TGCGCCAGCAAATTGTCACCCTCGGACACTGAAGCTTTCTTT. Translation: CASKLSPSDTEAFF.

About this clone: The junction does not match germline at one end; this may be a read error. The rearrangement links TRBV6-6 to TRBJ2-1; 13 positions agree with TRBD2. This CDR3 is 15 amino acids long. From germline, CDR1 is MNHNY and CDR2 SVGAGI (reference sequence). The CDR3 sequence: CASSTSGGAYNEQFF. Written as DNA, the CDR3 is TGTGCCAGCAGTACTAGCGGGGGGGCCTATAATGAGCAGTTCTTC.

The chain combines TRBV19 with TRBJ2-2; 10 bases agree with TRBD2. The germline CDR1 and CDR2 sequences are LNHDA and SQIVND (reference sequence). This CDR3 comprises 15 residues. J was trimmed by 3 bases and V by 5 bases; bases with no gene match: 3. CDR3 nucleotides: TGTGCCAGTAGTTCTAGCGGGGGCTACACCGGGGAGCTGTTTTTT. The encoded protein is CASSSSGGYTGELFF.

This sequence joins TRBV7-2 and TRBJ2-7; D gene unclear. The V gene lost 5 bases and the J gene lost 0 bases, with 5 bases spanning the gap. Germline V gene data show CDR1 as SGHTA and CDR2 as FQGNSA. The CDR3 spans 12 residues. CDR3 DNA: TGTGCCAGCAGCCCGGGCTCCTACGAGCAGTACTTC. It encodes CASSPGSYEQYF.

The chain is built from TRBV2 and TRBJ1-6; no clear D. Germline V CDR1 and CDR2: SNHLY, FYNNEI. The V end was cut by 3 bases, the J end by 3 bases, with 9 bases between. This CDR3 comprises 15 residues. Written as DNA, the CDR3 is TGTGCCAGCAGTGATGTGCGAAGCTATAATTCACCCCTCCACTTT. Its protein product is CASSDVRSYNSPLHF.

The chain combines TRBV4-1 with TRBJ1-4, with 9 positions matching TRBD1. Germline V gene lookup returns CDR1 MGHRA and CDR2 YSYEKL. This CDR3 contains 15 residues. The J segment lost 7 bases and the V segment lost 3 bases, leaving 6 bases of the junction unmatched. The CDR3 DNA reads as TGCGCCAGCAGCCAGGGGACAGGGAGTAGTGAAAAACTGTTTTTT. It translates to CASSQGTGSSEKLFF.

This chain uses TRBV16 with TRBJ1-1; D gene ambiguous. Germline V gives CDR1 KGHSY, CDR2 FQNENV. Trimming left V 1 base short and J 0 bases short, with 9 bases between. The CDR3 is made up of 15 amino acids. CDR3 bases: TGTGCCAGCAGCCAATTCAGCAGGATGAACACTGAAGCTTTCTTT. This codes for CASSQFSRMNTEAFF.

This sequence joins TRBV5-5 and TRBJ2-1; TRBD1 is a possible D gene (6 bases). The CDR3 extends over 18 amino acids. Trimming pared 4 bases from V and 4 bases from J, leaving 24 bases between. Germline CDR1 reads SGHKS; CDR2 reads YYEKEE (reference sequence). CDR3 bases: TGTGCCAGCAGCCACCAACCGGGACACCGCTCCCTTTACAATGAGCAGTTCTTC. Translation gives CASSHQPGHRSLYNEQFF.

The chain is built from TRBV6-5 and TRBJ1-4, with 8 bases matching TRBD1. Germline loops: CDR1 MNHEY, CDR2 SVGAGI. Germline trimming cut 6 bases from V and 6 bases from J; bases unmatched to any gene: 0. The CDR3 is made up of 12 amino acids. Here the CDR3 DNA reads TGTGCCAGCAGGACAGGGGATGAAAAACTGTTTTTT. It translates to CASRTGDEKLFF.

The chain combines TRBV6-4 with TRBJ1-2; 7 bases match TRBD1. Germline V lookup: CDR1 MRHNA, CDR2 SNTAGT. Trimming cost V 6 bases and J 4 bases; bases outside gene matches: 5. This CDR3 has 13 residues. The CDR3 loop reads CASSEYRGYGYTF. In nucleotides, the CDR3 is TGTGCCAGCAGCGAGTACAGGGGCTATGGCTACACCTTC.

The V call is TRBV6-1, the J call TRBJ1-3; D is ambiguous. V was trimmed by 6 bases and J by 3 bases, leaving 15 bases between them. Germline V CDR1 and CDR2: MNHNS, SASEGT. CDR3 size: 15 residues. In DNA form, the CDR3 reads TGTGCCAGCAGATTAACTCACTTATATGGAAACACCATATATTTT. Protein sequence: CASRLTHLYGNTIYF.

This clone came up a few times. The gene calls are TRBV28 and TRBJ1-2; 7 nucleotides line up with TRBD1. V was pared by 5 bases and J by 4 bases, with 4 bases of the junction left unmatched. The CDR3 covers 13 residues. In germline, CDR1 is MDHEN, CDR2 SYDVKM. The CDR3 sequence is CASSVGTAYGYTF. CDR3 bases: TGTGCCAGCAGTGTGGGGACAGCCTATGGCTACACCTTC.

This clone was observed a few times. The chain employs TRBV19 and TRBJ1-5, with D possibly matching TRBD1 (6 bases). The germline gives CDR1 LNHDA, CDR2 SQIVND (reference sequence). Deletions cut 5 bases from V and 0 bases from J, with 17 bases between. The length of the CDR3 is 17 residues. The CDR3 DNA sequence: TGTGCCAGTAGTGCCCTCGGGGGGGCGAATAGCAATCAGCCCCAGCATTTT. This gives the protein CASSALGGANSNQPQHF.

The chain employs TRBV28 and TRBJ2-1, with 9 bases that match TRBD2. Per germline, CDR1 MDHEN and CDR2 SYDVKM. The CDR3 has 17 residues. V lost 3 bases, J lost 2 bases, and 8 bases stayed unmatched. The chain's CDR3 is CASSLAGLAGTYNEQFF. The CDR3, as DNA: TGTGCCAGCAGTTTGGCCGGGCTAGCGGGGACCTACAATGAGCAGTTCTTC.

The gene calls are TRBV6-1 and TRBJ1-1; D is possibly TRBD1 (6 bases). The germline V gene encodes CDR1 MNHNS and CDR2 SASEGT. The CDR3 spans 11 residues. V lost 7 bases to trimming and J lost 11 bases, with 14 bases between them. The CDR3 nucleotides read TGTGCCAGCAACCGGGACATATATGCTTTCTTT. It is translated as CASNRDIYAFF.

The CDR3 spells CASSKDSVGETQYF. CDR3 bases: TGCGCCAGCAGCAAGGACAGCGTTGGAGAGACCCAGTACTTC. V and J are TRBV5-1 and TRBJ2-5, with D perhaps matching TRBD1 (6 bases). This CDR3 contains 14 residues. Trimming shortened V by 4 bases and J by 4 bases, and 14 bases separated the two germline ends. Germline V gene lookup returns CDR1 SGHRS and CDR2 YFSETQ.

A single count supports this clone. The V call is TRBV11-3, the J call TRBJ2-3; 10 bases line up with TRBD2. Germline V lookup: CDR1 SGHNT, CDR2 YENEEA. Trimming removed 1 base from V and 0 bases from J; junction bases left unmatched: 7. The CDR3 consists of 18 residues. The CDR3 is CASSLAPSGGASTDTQYF. The DNA for the CDR3 is TGTGCCAGCAGCTTAGCCCCTAGCGGGGGTGCTAGCACAGATACGCAGTATTTT.

This chain links TRBV5-1 with TRBJ2-4; 7 bases are shared with TRBD1. The germline CDR1 and CDR2 sequences are SGHRS and YFSETQ. The ends lost 7 bases at V and 7 bases at J; junction bases unmatched: 8. The CDR3 is 13 residues long. The DNA for the CDR3 is TGCGCCAGCGGGGCGACAGGGCCGAACATTCAGTACTTC. Its protein product is CASGATGPNIQYF.